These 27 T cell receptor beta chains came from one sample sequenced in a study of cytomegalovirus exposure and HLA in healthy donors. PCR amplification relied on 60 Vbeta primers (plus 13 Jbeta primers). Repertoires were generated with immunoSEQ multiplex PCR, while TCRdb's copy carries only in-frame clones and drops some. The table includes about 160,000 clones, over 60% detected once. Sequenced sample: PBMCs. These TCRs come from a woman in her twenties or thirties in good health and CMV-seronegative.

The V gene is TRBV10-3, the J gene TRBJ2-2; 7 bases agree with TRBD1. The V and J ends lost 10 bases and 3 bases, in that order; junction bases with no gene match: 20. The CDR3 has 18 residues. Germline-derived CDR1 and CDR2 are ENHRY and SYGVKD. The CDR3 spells CATNLDRDGAGHTGELFF. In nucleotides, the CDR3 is TGTGCCACCAACCTAGACAGGGACGGTGCGGGTCACACCGGGGAGCTGTTTTTT.

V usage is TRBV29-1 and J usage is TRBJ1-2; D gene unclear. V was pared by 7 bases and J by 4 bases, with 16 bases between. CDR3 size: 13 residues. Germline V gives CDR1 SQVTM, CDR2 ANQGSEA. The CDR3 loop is CSALESPIYGYTF. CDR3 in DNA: TGCAGCGCCCTGGAGTCCCCCATCTATGGCTACACCTTC.

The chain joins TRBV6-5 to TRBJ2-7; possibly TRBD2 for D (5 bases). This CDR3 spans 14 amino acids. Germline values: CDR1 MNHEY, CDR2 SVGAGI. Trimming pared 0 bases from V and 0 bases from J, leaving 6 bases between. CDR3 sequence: CASSYSSDSYEQYF. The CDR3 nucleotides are TGTGCCAGCAGTTACTCTAGCGACTCCTACGAGCAGTACTTC.

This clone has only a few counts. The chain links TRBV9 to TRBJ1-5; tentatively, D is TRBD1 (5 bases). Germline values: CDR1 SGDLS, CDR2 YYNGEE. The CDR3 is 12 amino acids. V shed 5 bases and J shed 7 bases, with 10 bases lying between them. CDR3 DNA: TGTGCCAGCAGGGCCCGGGGGCAGCCCCAGCATTTT. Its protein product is CASRARGQPQHF.

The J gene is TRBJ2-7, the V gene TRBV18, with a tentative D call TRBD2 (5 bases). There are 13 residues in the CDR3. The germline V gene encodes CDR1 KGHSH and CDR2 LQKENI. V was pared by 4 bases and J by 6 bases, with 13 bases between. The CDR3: CASSLTSPPEQYF. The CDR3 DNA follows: TGTGCCAGCTCACTAACTAGTCCCCCCGAGCAGTACTTC.

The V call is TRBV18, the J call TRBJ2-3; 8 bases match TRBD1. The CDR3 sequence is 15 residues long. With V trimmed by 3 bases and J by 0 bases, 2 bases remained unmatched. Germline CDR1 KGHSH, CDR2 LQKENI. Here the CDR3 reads CASSPRQGSTDTQYF. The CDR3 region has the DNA TGTGCCAGCTCACCTCGACAGGGGAGCACAGATACGCAGTATTTT. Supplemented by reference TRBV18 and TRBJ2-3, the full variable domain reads NAGVMQNPRHLVRRRGQEARLRCSPMKGHSHVYWYRQLPEEGLKFMVYLQKENIIDESGMPKERFSAEFPKEGPSILRIQQVVRGDSAAYFCASSPRQGSTDTQYFGPGTRLTVL.

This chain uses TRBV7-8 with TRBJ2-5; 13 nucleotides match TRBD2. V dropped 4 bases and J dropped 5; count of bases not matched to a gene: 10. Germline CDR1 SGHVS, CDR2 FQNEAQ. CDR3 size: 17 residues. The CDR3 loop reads CASSSRTSGSGMETQYF. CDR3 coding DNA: TGTGCCAGCAGCTCGCGGACTAGCGGGAGCGGCATGGAGACCCAGTACTTC. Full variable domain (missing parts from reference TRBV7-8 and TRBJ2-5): GAGVSQSPRYKVAKRGQDVALRCDPISGHVSLFWYQQALGQGPEFLTYFQNEAQLDKSGLPSDRFFAERPEGSVSTLKIQRTQQEDSAVYLCASSSRTSGSGMETQYFGPGTRLLVL.

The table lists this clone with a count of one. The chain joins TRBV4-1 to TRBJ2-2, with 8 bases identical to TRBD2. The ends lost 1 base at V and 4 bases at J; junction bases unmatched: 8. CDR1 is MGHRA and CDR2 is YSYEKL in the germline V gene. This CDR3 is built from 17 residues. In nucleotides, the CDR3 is TGCGCCAGCAGCCAAGCTCCAGGGACTAGTGGCACCGGGGAGCTGTTTTTT. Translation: CASSQAPGTSGTGELFF.

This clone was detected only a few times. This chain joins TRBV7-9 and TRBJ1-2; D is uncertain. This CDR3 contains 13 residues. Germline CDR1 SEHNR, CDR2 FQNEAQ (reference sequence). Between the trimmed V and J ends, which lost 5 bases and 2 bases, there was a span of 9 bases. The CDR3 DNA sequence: TGTGCCAGCAGCGGCATCTTAAACTATGGCTACACCTTC. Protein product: CASSGILNYGYTF.

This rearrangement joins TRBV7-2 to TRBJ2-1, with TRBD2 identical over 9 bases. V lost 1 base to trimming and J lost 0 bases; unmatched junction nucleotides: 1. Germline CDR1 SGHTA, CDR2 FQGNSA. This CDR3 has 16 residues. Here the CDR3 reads CASSLGSGSSYNEQFF. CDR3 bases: TGTGCCAGCAGCTTAGGTAGCGGGAGCTCCTACAATGAGCAGTTCTTC.

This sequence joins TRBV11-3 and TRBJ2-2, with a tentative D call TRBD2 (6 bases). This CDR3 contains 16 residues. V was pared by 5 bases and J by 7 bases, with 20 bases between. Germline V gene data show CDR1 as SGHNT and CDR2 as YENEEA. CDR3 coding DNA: TGTGCCAGCAGCCGCGGACTACCTGGCACGGTCGGGGAGCTGTTTTTT. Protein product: CASSRGLPGTVGELFF.

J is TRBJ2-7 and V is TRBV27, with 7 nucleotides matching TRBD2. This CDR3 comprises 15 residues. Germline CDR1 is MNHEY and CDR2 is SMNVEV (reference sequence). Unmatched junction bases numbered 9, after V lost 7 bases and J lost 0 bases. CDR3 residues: CASKLERGYSYEQYF. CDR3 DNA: TGTGCCAGCAAACTCGAGCGGGGCTACTCCTACGAGCAGTACTTC.

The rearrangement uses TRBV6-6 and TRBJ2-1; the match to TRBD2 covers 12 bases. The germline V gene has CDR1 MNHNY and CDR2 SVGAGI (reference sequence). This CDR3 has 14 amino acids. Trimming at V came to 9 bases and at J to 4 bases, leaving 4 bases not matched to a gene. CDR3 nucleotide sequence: TGTGCCAGTCGACTAGCGGGAGTATACAATGAGCAGTTCTTC. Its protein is CASRLAGVYNEQFF.

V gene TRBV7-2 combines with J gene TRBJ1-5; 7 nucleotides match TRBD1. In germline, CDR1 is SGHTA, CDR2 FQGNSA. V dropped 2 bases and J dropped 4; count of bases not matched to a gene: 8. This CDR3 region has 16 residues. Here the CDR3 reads CASSLKAWDRNQPQHF. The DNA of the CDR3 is TGTGCCAGCAGCTTAAAGGCCTGGGACAGAAATCAGCCCCAGCATTTT. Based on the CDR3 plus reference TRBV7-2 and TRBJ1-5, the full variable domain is GAGVSQSPSNKVTEKGKDVELRCDPISGHTALYWYRQSLGQGLEFLIYFQGNSAPDKSGLPSDRFSAERTGGSVSTLTIQRTQQEDSAVYLCASSLKAWDRNQPQHFGDGTRLSIL.

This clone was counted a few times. The CDR3 coding sequence is TGTGCCAGCAGCTTAGCATTTCGCTACGAGCAGTACTTC. Translation: CASSLAFRYEQYF. The chain combines TRBV7-9 with TRBJ2-7; D not certain. The CDR3 has 13 residues. V lost 0 bases and J lost 3, with 6 bases in between. From germline, CDR1 is SEHNR and CDR2 FQNEAQ (reference sequence).

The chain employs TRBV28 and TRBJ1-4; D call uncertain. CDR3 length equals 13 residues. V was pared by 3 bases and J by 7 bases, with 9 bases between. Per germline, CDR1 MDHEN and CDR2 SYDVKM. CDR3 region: CASSLGSTEKLFF. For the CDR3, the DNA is TGTGCCAGCAGTTTGGGCTCAACTGAAAAACTGTTTTTT.

The CDR3 region is CASSVGTGSGANVLTF. CDR3 in DNA: TGCGCCAGCAGCGTAGGGACAGGGTCTGGGGCCAACGTCCTGACTTTC. The chain is built from TRBV5-1 and TRBJ2-6; 9 positions agree with TRBD1. CDR1 and CDR2 from the germline V gene are SGHRS and YFSETQ. This CDR3 contains 16 residues. V shed 4 bases, J shed 1 base, and the junction held 3 bases outside the gene matches. The entire variable domain, with the rest obtained from reference TRBV5-1 and TRBJ2-6, is as follows: KAGVTQTPRYLIKTRGQQVTLSCSPISGHRSVSWYQQTPGQGLQFLFEYFSETQRNKGNFPGRFSGRQFSNSRSEMNVSTLELGDSALYLCASSVGTGSGANVLTFGAGSRLTVL.

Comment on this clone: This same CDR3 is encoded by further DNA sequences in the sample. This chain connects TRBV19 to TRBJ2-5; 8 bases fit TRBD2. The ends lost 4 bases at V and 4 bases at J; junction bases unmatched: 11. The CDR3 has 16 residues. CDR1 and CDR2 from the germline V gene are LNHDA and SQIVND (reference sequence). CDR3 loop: CASSKRLPGGAETQYF. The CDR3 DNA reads TGTGCCAGTAGTAAGCGCCTTCCGGGGGGGGCAGAGACCCAGTACTTC.

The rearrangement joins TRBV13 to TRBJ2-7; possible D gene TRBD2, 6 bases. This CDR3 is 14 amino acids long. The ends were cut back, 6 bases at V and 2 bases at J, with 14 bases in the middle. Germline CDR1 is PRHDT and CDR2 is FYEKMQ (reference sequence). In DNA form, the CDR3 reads TGTGCCAGCAGAAGACTAGTTGGAGCCTACGAGCAGTACTTC. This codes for CASRRLVGAYEQYF. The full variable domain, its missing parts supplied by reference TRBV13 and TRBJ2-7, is AAGVIQSPRHLIKEKRETATLKCYPIPRHDTVYWYQQGPGQDPQFLISFYEKMQSDKGSIPDRFSAQQFSDYHSELNMSSLELGDSALYFCASRRLVGAYEQYFGPGTRLTVT.

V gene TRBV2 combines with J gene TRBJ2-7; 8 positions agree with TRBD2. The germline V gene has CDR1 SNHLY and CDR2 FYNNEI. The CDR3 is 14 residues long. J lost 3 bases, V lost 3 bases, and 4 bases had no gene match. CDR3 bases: TGTGCCAGCAGTGAGAGCGGGGGACTCTACGAGCAGTACTTC. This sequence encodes CASSESGGLYEQYF.

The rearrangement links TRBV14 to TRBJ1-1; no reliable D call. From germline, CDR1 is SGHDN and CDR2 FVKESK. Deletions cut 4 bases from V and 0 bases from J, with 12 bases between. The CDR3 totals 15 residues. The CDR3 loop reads CASSPTDFMNTEAFF. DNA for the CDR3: TGTGCCAGCAGCCCGACGGACTTCATGAACACTGAAGCTTTCTTT. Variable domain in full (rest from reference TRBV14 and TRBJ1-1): EAGVTQFPSHSVIEKGQTVTLRCDPISGHDNLYWYRRVMGKEIKFLLHFVKESKQDESGMPNNRFLAERTGGTYSTLKVQPAELEDSGVYFCASSPTDFMNTEAFFGQGTRLTVV.

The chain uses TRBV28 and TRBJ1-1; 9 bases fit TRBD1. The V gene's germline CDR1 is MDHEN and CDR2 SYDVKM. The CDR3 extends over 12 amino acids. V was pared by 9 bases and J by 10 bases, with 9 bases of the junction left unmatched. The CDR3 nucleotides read TGTGCCAGTAAAAGGACAGGGGATGTAGCTTTCTTT. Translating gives CASKRTGDVAFF.

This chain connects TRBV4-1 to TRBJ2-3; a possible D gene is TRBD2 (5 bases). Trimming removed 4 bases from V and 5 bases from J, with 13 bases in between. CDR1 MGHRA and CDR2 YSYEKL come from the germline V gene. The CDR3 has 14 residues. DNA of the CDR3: TGCGCCAGCAGCCTTGGCCCACGGGGAGATACGCAGTATTTT. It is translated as CASSLGPRGDTQYF.

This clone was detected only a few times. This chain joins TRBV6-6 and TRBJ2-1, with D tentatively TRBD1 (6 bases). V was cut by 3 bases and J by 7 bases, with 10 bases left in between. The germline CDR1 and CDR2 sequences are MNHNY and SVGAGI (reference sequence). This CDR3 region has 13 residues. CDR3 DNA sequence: TGTGCCAGCAGTTATCATCAGGGGAATGAGCAGTTCTTC. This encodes CASSYHQGNEQFF.

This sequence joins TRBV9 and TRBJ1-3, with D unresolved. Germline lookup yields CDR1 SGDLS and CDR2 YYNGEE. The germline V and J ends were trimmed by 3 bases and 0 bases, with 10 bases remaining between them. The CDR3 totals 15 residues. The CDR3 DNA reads TGTGCCAGCAGCGCAACCACTAACTCTGGAAACACCATATATTTT. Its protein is CASSATTNSGNTIYF. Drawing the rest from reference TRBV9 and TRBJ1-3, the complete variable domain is DSGVTQTPKHLITATGQRVTLRCSPRSGDLSVYWYQQSLDQGLQFLIQYYNGEERAKGNILERFSAQQFPDLHSELNLSSLELGDSALYFCASSATTNSGNTIYFGEGSWLTVV.

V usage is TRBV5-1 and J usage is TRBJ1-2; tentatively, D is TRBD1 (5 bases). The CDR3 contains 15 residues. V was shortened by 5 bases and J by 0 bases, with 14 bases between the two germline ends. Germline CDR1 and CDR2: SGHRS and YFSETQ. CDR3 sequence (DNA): TGCGCCAGCAGACCCGACAGCGTAGCTAACTATGGCTACACCTTC. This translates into CASRPDSVANYGYTF.

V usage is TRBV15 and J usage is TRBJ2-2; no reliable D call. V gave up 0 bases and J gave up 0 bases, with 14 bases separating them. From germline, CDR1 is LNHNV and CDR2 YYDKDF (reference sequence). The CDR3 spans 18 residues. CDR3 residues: CATSRDRLVPSNTGELFF. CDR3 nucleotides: TGTGCCACCAGCAGAGATCGGTTAGTGCCATCGAACACCGGGGAGCTGTTTTTT.